This T cell receptor beta chain was obtained from a study of T cell changes during pregnancy in multiple sclerosis. V shed 1 base, J shed 2 bases, and the junction held 8 bases outside the gene matches. The CDR3 runs 17 residues. In germline, CDR1 is MGHRA, CDR2 YSYEKL. Some clones are missing from TCRdb's copy, which holds only in-frame ones; the method was immunoSEQ multiplex PCR. The profile shows 55,000 to 70,000 clones, about 92% of them singletons. The J gene is TRBJ2-1, the V gene TRBV4-1; 7 nucleotides agree with TRBD2. The sequencing used CD8+ T cells from peripheral blood mononuclear cells, collected in the third trimester of pregnancy. The TCR originated in a female donor in good health, enrolled as a control in a pregnancy study. The CDR3 region is CASSQGASGDAYNEQFF. The CDR3 nucleotides are TGCGCCAGCAGCCAAGGAGCTAGCGGAGATGCCTACAATGAGCAGTTCTTC.